A selection of T cell receptor beta chains follows, all from one sample in a study of OX40 agonist ivuxolimab in advanced cancers. Method: immunoSEQ multiplex PCR; TCRdb's copy keeps in-frame clones and lacks some. The table has approximately 69,000 clones, 90% seen once; the top ten hold over 9.5%. The material sequenced was CD4+ or CD8+ T cells sorted from blood, taken in a trial of the OX40 agonist ivuxolimab. Receptors were obtained from an adult with an advanced solid tumor such as melanoma, head and neck, liver or kidney cancer. The CDR3 runs from the conserved cysteine through the conserved F or W. The D gene is left open where the match is weak. Rows may omit the clone size; those that give it use once, few, many or a size class.

size	V	J	D	DNA	CDR3
few	TRBV7-9	TRBJ1-5	NA	TGTGCCAGCAGCTCGAATGGAAAGCCCCAGCATTTT	CASSSNGKPQHF
NA	TRBV15	TRBJ2-1	NA	TGTGCCACCAGCAGGGGGGCCAGGTTTAATGAGCAGTTCTTC	CATSRGARFNEQFF
NA	TRBV5-6	TRBJ1-1	NA	TGTGCCAGCAGCGGGCGACGGATGAACACTGAAGCTTTCTTT	CASSGRRMNTEAFF
NA	TRBV28	TRBJ2-3	TRBD2	TGTGCCAGCCTAACTGGCGGGAGGAGTACGCAGTATTTT	CASLTGGRSTQYF
NA	TRBV5-6	TRBJ2-1	NA	TGTGCCAGCAGCTACCCTTTTGGCAGGGGCTACAATGAGCAGTTCTTC	CASSYPFGRGYNEQFF
NA	TRBV30	TRBJ2-1	NA	TGTGCCTGGACCCCGGGACCAGACAATGAGCAGTTCTTC	CAWTPGPDNEQFF
NA	TRBV7-9	TRBJ2-2	NA	TGTGCCAGCAGCCGGAGTGGAGTTACCGGGGAGCTGTTTTTT	CASSRSGVTGELFF
NA	TRBV14	TRBJ1-1	NA	TGTGCCAGCAGCCAACTAGGTAAAAGCGTTGAAGCTTTCTTT	CASSQLGKSVEAFF
NA	TRBV7-2	TRBJ2-5	NA	TGTGCCAGCAGCTTAGGGGGTCAACAAGAGACCCAGTACTTC	CASSLGGQQETQYF
NA	TRBV6-5	TRBJ2-7	NA	TGTGCCAGCAGTTACTCGGAGGGCGAGCAGTACTTC	CASSYSEGEQYF
NA	TRBV7-9	TRBJ2-5	TRBD1	TGTGCCAGCAGGGCTAACTATGGGACAGGGGATGAGACCCAGTACTTC	CASRANYGTGDETQYF
NA	TRBV4-1	TRBJ2-3	NA	TGCGCCAGCAGCCCCTCCCCAAGCACAGATACGCAGTATTTT	CASSPSPSTDTQYF
NA	TRBV28	TRBJ2-1	TRBD2	TGTGCCAGCAGCCCCGGACTAGCAGTCAATGAGCAGTTCTTC	CASSPGLAVNEQFF
NA	TRBV4-2	TRBJ2-7	NA	TGTGCCAGCAGCCGGGCCACAGGGGACTTCTCCTACGAGCAGTACTTC	CASSRATGDFSYEQYF
NA	TRBV4-1	TRBJ2-5	TRBD2	TGCGCCAGCAGCCGCGGGACTAGCGGGAGTGAGACCCAGTACTTC	CASSRGTSGSETQYF
NA	TRBV27	TRBJ2-7	NA	TGTGCCAGCAAACCAACAGGGATCACCCCCTACGAGCAGTACTTC	CASKPTGITPYEQYF
once	TRBV28	TRBJ1-3	NA	TGTGCCAGCAGCCCGGGAGGGGCCTCTGGAAACACCATATATTTT	CASSPGGASGNTIYF
NA	TRBV11-3	TRBJ2-7	NA	TGTGCCAGATCCCCAAGGAGGCGCACCTACGAGCAGTACTTC	CARSPRRRTYEQYF
NA	TRBV4-1	TRBJ1-5	NA	TGCGCCAGCAGCCAAGCCGTGCGAACCAATCAGCCCCAGCATTTT	CASSQAVRTNQPQHF
NA	TRBV5-1	TRBJ2-5	TRBD1	TGCGCCAGCAGCTCGGGACAGGGGGGATTCAGGGAGACCCAGTACTTC	CASSSGQGGFRETQYF
few	TRBV11-2	TRBJ2-7	TRBD1	TGTGCCAGCAGCACAGGGGCTAGGACCTACGAGCAGTACTTC	CASSTGARTYEQYF
few	TRBV18	TRBJ1-3	NA	TGTGCCAGCTCACCCAGCTATACCTCTGGGGACACCATATATTTT	CASSPSYTSGDTIYF
NA	TRBV28	TRBJ2-1	TRBD2	TGTGCCACCATAACCGGGACTAGGGTCAATGAGCAGTTCTTC	CATITGTRVNEQFF
NA	TRBV15	TRBJ2-5	NA	TGTGCCACCAGCAGTAGTAAAGAGACCCAGTACTTC	CATSSSKETQYF
NA	TRBV5-1	TRBJ1-1	NA	TGCGCCAGCAGCTTGTTGACAATAAACACTGAAGCTTTCTTT	CASSLLTINTEAFF
NA	TRBV30	TRBJ1-5	NA	TGTGCCTGGGGGGAATCATATAGCAATCAGCCCCAGCATTTT	CAWGESYSNQPQHF
NA	TRBV7-8	TRBJ1-1	TRBD1	TGTGCCAGCAACCCCCTCCTGTTAGAGAAGGACAGGGGAGGCACTGAAGCTTTCTTT	CASNPLLLEKDRGGTEAFF
NA	TRBV4-3	TRBJ1-6	NA	TGCGCCAGCAGCCAAGAGTCATCACCCCTCCACTTT	CASSQESSPLHF
NA	TRBV18	TRBJ1-3	NA	TGTGCCAGCTCACCGGATGCCTCTGGAAACACCATATATTTT	CASSPDASGNTIYF
NA	TRBV18	TRBJ1-4	NA	TGTGCCAGCTCACTAATCCGGGCGGATGAAAAACTGTTTTTT	CASSLIRADEKLFF
few	TRBV5-1	TRBJ2-7	TRBD1	TGCGCCAGCAGCGATCCAGGGGGAGCCTACGAGCAGTACTTC	CASSDPGGAYEQYF
NA	TRBV10-1	TRBJ2-1	NA	TGCGCCACCTCAAAGAGTCGGACAAACAATGAGCAGTTCTTC	CATSKSRTNNEQFF
NA	TRBV7-8	TRBJ2-7	NA	TGTGCCAGCAGCTACCACGCGAGGGCTAGCGTCCCCTACGAGCAGTACTTC	CASSYHARASVPYEQYF
NA	TRBV5-6	TRBJ1-2	TRBD1	TGTGCCAGCAGCTTGGGCGGACAGGGGGCGGCCCGCTATGGCTACACCTTC	CASSLGGQGAARYGYTF
NA	TRBV5-4	TRBJ2-3	NA	TGTGCCAGGTCCACCTATGGTGGTGAGGAGTATTTT	CARSTYGGEEYF
NA	TRBV7-9	TRBJ2-3	NA	TGTGCCAGCAGCTTACGGACAGCCGCTGCCACATATACGCAGTATTTT	CASSLRTAAATYTQYF
NA	TRBV19	TRBJ1-1	NA	TGTGCCAGTAGTATCTTGCAGCTGAACACTGAAGCTTTCTTT	CASSILQLNTEAFF
NA	TRBV28	TRBJ2-4	NA	TGTGCCAGCAGTCCCCCCGCCAAAAACATTCAGTACTTC	CASSPPAKNIQYF
NA	TRBV6-6	TRBJ2-7	TRBD1	TGTGCCAGCAGAAGCACAGGGGGCTCCCCCTACGAGCAGTACTTC	CASRSTGGSPYEQYF
NA	TRBV5-6	TRBJ2-7	NA	TGTGCCAGCAGCTTCTTCGACCAACGCAGGGAGCAGTACTTC	CASSFFDQRREQYF
NA	TRBV6-5	TRBJ1-5	NA	TGTGCCAGCAGTCCGGGACCCCAGGACAATCAGCCCCAGCATTTT	CASSPGPQDNQPQHF
NA	TRBV5-1	TRBJ2-3	NA	TGCGCCAGCAGCTCGGGGGGCGGGGTGGCAGATACGCAGTATTTT	CASSSGGGVADTQYF
NA	TRBV18	TRBJ1-6	NA	TGTGCCAGCTCACCGAGCCGGGTCGGGAATTCACCCCTCCACTTT	CASSPSRVGNSPLHF
NA	TRBV18	TRBJ1-2	NA	TGTGCCAGCTCTCCAGGACACGGCTACACCTTC	CASSPGHGYTF
NA	TRBV4-1	TRBJ1-2	TRBD1	TGCGCCAGCAGCCAAGTACCCGGGACAGGTCTCGACTATGGCTACACCTTC	CASSQVPGTGLDYGYTF
NA	TRBV14	TRBJ2-2	NA	TGTGCCAGCAGCCAATACTGGGGGCATAACGGGGAGCTGTTTTTT	CASSQYWGHNGELFF
NA	TRBV18	TRBJ1-4	NA	TGTGCCAGCTCCCAGGGACTAACTACTAATGAAAAACTGTTTTTT	CASSQGLTTNEKLFF
NA	TRBV28	TRBJ1-4	NA	TGTGCCAGCAGTGATCCTTCAGGAACAACTAATGAAAAACTGTTTTTT	CASSDPSGTTNEKLFF
NA	TRBV10-3	TRBJ2-7	TRBD2	TGTGCCATCAGTGAGAACGCGGGACTAGCGGGTTTTGAGCAGTACTTC	CAISENAGLAGFEQYF
NA	TRBV7-2	TRBJ2-5	NA	TGTGCCACTGGCCAAGAGACCCAGTACTTC	CATGQETQYF
few	TRBV7-8	TRBJ2-7	NA	TGTGCCAGCAGCTTAGTATCGGTTCTAGCCTACGAGCAGTACTTC	CASSLVSVLAYEQYF
NA	TRBV29-1	TRBJ2-5	TRBD2	TGCAGCGTTGAGCTGGGAGGGGACCCAGAGACCCAGTACTTC	CSVELGGDPETQYF
once	TRBV7-3	TRBJ1-1	TRBD1	TGTGCCAGCAGCCAACAGGGGGGATCGAACACTGAAGCTTTCTTT	CASSQQGGSNTEAFF
NA	TRBV7-2	TRBJ2-6	NA	TGTGCCAGCAACCCTGCCCCCTCTGGGGCCAACGTCCTGACTTTC	CASNPAPSGANVLTF
NA	TRBV7-2	TRBJ2-2	NA	TGTGCCAGCAGCTTAGCCCAACAAGTCGGGGAGCTGTTTTTT	CASSLAQQVGELFF
NA	TRBV7-2	TRBJ2-5	NA	TGTGCCAGCAGCTTAACGCACGTCCGAGAGACCCAGTACTTC	CASSLTHVRETQYF
NA	TRBV28	TRBJ2-5	TRBD2	TGTGCCAGCAGTTTACTAGCGGGAGGAGAGACCCAGTACTTC	CASSLLAGGETQYF
NA	TRBV28	TRBJ1-2	TRBD1	TGTGCCAGCATTTCCGGGGGACAGGGGTTTGGCTACACCTTC	CASISGGQGFGYTF
NA	TRBV28	TRBJ1-2	TRBD1	TGTGCCAGCAGGACAGGGGGTCGTGGCTACACCTTC	CASRTGGRGYTF
NA	TRBV9	TRBJ2-2	NA	TGTGCCAGCAGCGTAGAGGTAGTAAACACCGGGGAGCTGTTTTTT	CASSVEVVNTGELFF